This TCR beta chain was obtained from a study of a mutant IDH1 vaccine in newly diagnosed glioma. The wider study: Treated patients had a mean age of roughly 40 years and a roughly 60% male, about 40% female split. Patients had received radiotherapy, temozolomide, or both previously, most receiving both. Visits designated V12 and V13 were conducted at weeks 35 and 47, respectively.

To note about this clone: Its antigen is still unknown.

Germline CDR1 LNHDA, CDR2 SQIVND (reference sequence). The V end was cut by 3 bases, the J end by 6 bases, with 5 bases between. CDR3 size: 12 residues. TCRdb keeps only in-frame clones here, not all; method: immunoSEQ multiplex PCR. The sample lists around 60,000 clones, roughly 81% seen once, with under 7% in the top ten. Time point described: week 35, safety follow-up. Vaccination comprised doses that each held 300 ug of mutant IDH1 20-mer peptide, plus topical imiquimod. The chain couples TRBV19 to TRBJ2-2; D unclear. The sample was PBMCs, taken from a glioma patient whose treatment included an IDH1 peptide vaccine. The clonotype originates from a man aged 40-49 years with glioma. The CDR3 sequence is CASSIASGELFF. The DNA for the CDR3 is TGTGCCAGTAGTATCGCCTCCGGGGAGCTGTTTTTT.